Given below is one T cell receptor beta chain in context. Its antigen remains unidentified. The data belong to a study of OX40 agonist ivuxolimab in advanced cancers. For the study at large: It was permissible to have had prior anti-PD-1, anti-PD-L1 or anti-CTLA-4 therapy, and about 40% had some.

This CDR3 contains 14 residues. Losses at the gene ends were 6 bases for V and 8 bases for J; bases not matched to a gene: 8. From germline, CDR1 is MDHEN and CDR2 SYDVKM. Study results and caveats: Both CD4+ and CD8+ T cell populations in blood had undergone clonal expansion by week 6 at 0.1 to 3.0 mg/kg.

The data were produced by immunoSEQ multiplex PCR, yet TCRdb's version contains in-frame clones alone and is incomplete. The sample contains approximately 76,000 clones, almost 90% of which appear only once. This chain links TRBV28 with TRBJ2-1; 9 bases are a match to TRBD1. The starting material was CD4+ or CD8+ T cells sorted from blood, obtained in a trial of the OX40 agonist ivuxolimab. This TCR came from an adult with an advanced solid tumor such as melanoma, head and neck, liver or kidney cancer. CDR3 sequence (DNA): TGTGCCAGCAGCCTGGGACAGGGATACGATGAGCAGTTCTTC. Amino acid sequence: CASSLGQGYDEQFF.